This record looks at one TCR beta chain sequence and its context. 60 Vbeta and 13 Jbeta primers were used in PCR. Sequencing used immunoSEQ multiplex PCR; TCRdb keeps in-frame clones, though not all of them. The sample has roughly 130,000 clones, over 70% seen once; the top ten hold over 1.5%. The sample comes from a study of cytomegalovirus exposure and HLA in healthy donors. Looked up from germline, CDR1 is GTSNPN and CDR2 is SVGIG (reference sequence). The V segment lost 4 bases and the J segment 2 bases; nucleotides outside the gene matches: 0. This CDR3 region has 13 residues. The specimen sequenced was PBMCs. This rearrangement joins TRBV30 to TRBJ2-7; 12 bases are shared with TRBD2. The source of this sequence is a woman between 40 and 50 years old in good health and CMV-seronegative. Here the CDR3 reads CAWTSGGAYEQYF. The CDR3, as DNA: TGTGCCTGGACTAGCGGGGGGGCCTACGAGCAGTACTTC.